The clone carrying this T cell receptor (beta chain) was seen ten or more times. Its antigen is still unknown. Unique molecular identifiers tagged every individual TCR cDNA molecule. MiXCR was run by TCRdb on the 5' RACE reads, yielding one entry per CDR3 protein. The sample contains about 13,000 distinct CDR3 sequences, 3.2% of which appear only once. CDR1 is LGHNA and CDR2 is YNFKEQ in the germline V gene. The CDR3 has 14 residues. Trimming stripped 1 base from V and 6 bases from J, with 13 bases between. Described time point: sample taken at primary tumor resection. Untreated early-stage non-small cell lung cancer patients, fewer than 85 in total, were the donors. The sequenced material consisted of unsorted whole RNA from tumor, nontumor lung or frozen PBMC. This record belongs to a study of spatial heterogeneity in lung cancer. General observations from the study: In tumors, expanded intratumoral alpha and beta TCR counts tracked mutation counts.

Material: lung tumor tissue, obtained at surgery. V and J are TRBV4-2 and TRBJ2-7; D unclear. This TCR was sampled from a male donor with early-stage non-small cell lung cancer. The CDR3 region has the DNA TGTGCCAGCAGCCAAGCCAGCATCGGTGCCGAGCAGTACTTC. Translated: CASSQASIGAEQYF.